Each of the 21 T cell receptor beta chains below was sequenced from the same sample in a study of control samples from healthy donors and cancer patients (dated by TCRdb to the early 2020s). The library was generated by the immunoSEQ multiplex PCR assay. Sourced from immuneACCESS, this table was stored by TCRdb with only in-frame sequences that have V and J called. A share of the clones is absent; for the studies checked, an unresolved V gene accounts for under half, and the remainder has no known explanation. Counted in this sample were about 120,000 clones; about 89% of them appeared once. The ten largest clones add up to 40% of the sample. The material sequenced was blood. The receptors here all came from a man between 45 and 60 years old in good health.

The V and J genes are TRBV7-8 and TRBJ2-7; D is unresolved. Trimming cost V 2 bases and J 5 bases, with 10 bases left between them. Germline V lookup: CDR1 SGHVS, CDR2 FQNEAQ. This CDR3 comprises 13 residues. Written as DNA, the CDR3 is TGTGCCAGCAGCTTATTTCTTCCGGACGAGCAGTACTTC. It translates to CASSLFLPDEQYF.

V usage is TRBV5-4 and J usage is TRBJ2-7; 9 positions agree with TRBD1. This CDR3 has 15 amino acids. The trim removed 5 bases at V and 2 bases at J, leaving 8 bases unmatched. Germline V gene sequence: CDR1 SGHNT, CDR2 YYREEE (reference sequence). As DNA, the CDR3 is TGTGCCAGCAGTTTACAGGGGGCACGGACCTACGAGCAGTACTTC. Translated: CASSLQGARTYEQYF.

The CDR3 region is CAWRPGQGKGYTF. The CDR3 DNA reads as TGTGCCTGGAGACCGGGACAGGGTAAAGGCTACACCTTC. This chain uses TRBV30 with TRBJ1-2; 9 bases are shared with TRBD1. V gave up 3 bases and J gave up 8 bases; unmatched junction bases: 7. In germline, CDR1 is GTSNPN, CDR2 SVGIG (reference sequence). This CDR3 comprises 13 residues.

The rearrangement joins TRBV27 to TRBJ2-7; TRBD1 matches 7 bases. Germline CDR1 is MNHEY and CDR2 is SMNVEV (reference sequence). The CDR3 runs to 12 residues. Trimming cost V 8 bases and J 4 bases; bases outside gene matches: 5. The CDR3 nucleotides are TGTGCCAGCGGGGGACAGCCTTACGAGCAGTACTTC. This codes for CASGGQPYEQYF.

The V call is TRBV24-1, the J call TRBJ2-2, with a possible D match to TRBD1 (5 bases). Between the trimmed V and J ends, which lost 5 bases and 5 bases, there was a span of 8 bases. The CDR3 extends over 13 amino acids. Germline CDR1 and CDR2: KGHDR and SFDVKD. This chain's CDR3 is CATSGPGTGELFF. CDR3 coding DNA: TGTGCCACCAGTGGCCCAGGGACCGGGGAGCTGTTTTTT.

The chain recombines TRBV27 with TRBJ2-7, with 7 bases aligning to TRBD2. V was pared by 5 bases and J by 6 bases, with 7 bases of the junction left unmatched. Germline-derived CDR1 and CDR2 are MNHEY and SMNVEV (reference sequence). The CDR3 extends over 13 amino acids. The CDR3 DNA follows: TGTGCCAGCAGTCCCCTCTGGGGGGGCGAGCAGTACTTC. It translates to CASSPLWGGEQYF.

As DNA, the CDR3 is TGTGCCAGCAGCCAAGCTCCCGAAGTCGGGGAGCTGTTTTTT. Translating gives CASSQAPEVGELFF. The chain employs TRBV3-1 (or the pseudogene TRBV3-2) and TRBJ2-2; no firm D call. The CDR3 is made up of 14 amino acids. Germline V gene lookup returns CDR1 LGHDT and CDR2 YNNKEL (reference sequence). Trimming removed 1 base at V and 7 bases at J, with 10 bases between.

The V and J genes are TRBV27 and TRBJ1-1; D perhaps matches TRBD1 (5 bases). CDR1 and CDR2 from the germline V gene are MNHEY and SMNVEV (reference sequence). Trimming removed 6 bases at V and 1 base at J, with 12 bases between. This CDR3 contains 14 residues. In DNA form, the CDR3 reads TGTGCCAGCAGGGGGCCCCTGGGGAACACTGAAGCTTTCTTT. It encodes CASRGPLGNTEAFF.

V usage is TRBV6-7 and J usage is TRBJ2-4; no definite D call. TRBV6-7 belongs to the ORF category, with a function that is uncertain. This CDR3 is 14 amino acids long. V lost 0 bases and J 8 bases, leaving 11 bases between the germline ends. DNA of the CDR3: TGTGCCAGCAGTTACTCGCAGGATGGGCACATTCAGTACTTC. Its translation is CASSYSQDGHIQYF.

The CDR3, as DNA: TGTGCCACCGGCAGGACCACAGATACGCAGTATTTT. Its protein is CATGRTTDTQYF. The V gene is TRBV25-1, the J gene TRBJ2-3; D gene uncertain. This CDR3 has 12 residues. Germline lookup yields CDR1 MGHDK and CDR2 SYGVNS. Trimming took off 10 bases at V and 2 bases at J, with 10 bases between the two ends.

The CDR3 region has the DNA TGTGCCAGCAGCTTGGTAGGGGGCGAGTATAATTCACCCCTCCACTTT. Residues: CASSLVGGEYNSPLHF. V is TRBV5-4 and J is TRBJ1-6; 7 bases are a match to TRBD1. Germline lookup yields CDR1 SGHNT and CDR2 YYREEE (reference sequence). V was pared by 0 bases and J by 4 bases, with 4 bases of the junction left unmatched. The CDR3 is 16 amino acids.

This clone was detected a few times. CDR3 sequence: CASSQPTGGGEKLFF. The CDR3 nucleotides are TGCGCCAGCAGCCAGCCAACAGGGGGCGGTGAAAAACTGTTTTTT. V is TRBV4-1 and J is TRBJ1-4, with 9 bases matching TRBD1. V shed 3 bases, J shed 7 bases, and the junction held 6 bases outside the gene matches. CDR3 length: 15 residues. Looked up from germline, CDR1 is MGHRA and CDR2 is YSYEKL.

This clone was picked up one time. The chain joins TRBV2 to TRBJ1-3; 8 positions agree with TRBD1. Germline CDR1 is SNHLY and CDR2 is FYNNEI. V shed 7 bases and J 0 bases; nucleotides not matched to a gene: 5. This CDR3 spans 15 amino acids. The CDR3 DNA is TGTGCCAGCACCCGACAGGGGCACTCTGGAAACACCATATATTTT. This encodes CASTRQGHSGNTIYF.

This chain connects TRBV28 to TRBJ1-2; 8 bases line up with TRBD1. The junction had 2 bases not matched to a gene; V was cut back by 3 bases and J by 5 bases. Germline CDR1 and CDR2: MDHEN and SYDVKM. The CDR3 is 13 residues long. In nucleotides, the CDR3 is TGTGCCAGCAGTTTCAGGGGGCTGTATGGCTACACCTTC. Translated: CASSFRGLYGYTF.

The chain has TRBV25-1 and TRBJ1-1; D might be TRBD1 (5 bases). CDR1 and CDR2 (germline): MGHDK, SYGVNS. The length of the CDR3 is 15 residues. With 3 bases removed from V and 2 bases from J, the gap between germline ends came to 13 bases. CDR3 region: CASSDPGTANTEAFF. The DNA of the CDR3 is TGTGCCAGCAGTGATCCGGGGACGGCCAACACTGAAGCTTTCTTT.

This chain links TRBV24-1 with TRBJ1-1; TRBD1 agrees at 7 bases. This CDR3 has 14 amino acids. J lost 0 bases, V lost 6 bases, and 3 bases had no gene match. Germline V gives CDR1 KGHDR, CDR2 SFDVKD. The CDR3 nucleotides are TGTGCCACCAGTTCAGGGGGATTGAACACTGAAGCTTTCTTT. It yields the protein CATSSGGLNTEAFF.

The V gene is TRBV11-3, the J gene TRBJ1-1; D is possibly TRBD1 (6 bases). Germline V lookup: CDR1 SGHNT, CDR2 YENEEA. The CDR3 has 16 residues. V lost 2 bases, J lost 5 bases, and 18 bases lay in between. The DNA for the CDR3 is TGTGCCAGCAGCTTATCCAGGGACATTCCGGGGACTGAAGCTTTCTTT. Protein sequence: CASSLSRDIPGTEAFF.

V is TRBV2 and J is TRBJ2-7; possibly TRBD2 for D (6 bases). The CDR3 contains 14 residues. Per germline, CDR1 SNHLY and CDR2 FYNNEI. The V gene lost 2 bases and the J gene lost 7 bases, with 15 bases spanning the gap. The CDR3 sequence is CASSELGRAGEQYF. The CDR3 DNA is TGTGCCAGCAGTGAACTAGGCAGGGCGGGGGAGCAGTACTTC.

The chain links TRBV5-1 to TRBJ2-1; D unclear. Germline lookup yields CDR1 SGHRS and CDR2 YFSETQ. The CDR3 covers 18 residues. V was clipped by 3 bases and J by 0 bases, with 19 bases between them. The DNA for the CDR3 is TGCGCCAGCAGCTCTAAGGGTAGCCTAGATATCTCCTACAATGAGCAGTTCTTC. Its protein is CASSSKGSLDISYNEQFF.

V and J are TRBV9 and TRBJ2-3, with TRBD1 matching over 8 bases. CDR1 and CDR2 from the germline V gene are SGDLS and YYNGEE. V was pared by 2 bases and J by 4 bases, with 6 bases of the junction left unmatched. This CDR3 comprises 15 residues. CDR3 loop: CASSVGQGRADTQYF. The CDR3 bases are TGTGCCAGCAGCGTTGGACAGGGAAGGGCAGATACGCAGTATTTT.

CDR3 bases: TGTGCCAGCACCGTCACAGGGGACACTGAAGCTTTCTTT. Protein: CASTVTGDTEAFF. V is TRBV6-5 and J is TRBJ1-1; 7 bases fit TRBD1. This CDR3 is 13 amino acids long. V lost 7 bases to trimming and J lost 3 bases; unmatched junction nucleotides: 5. Germline loops: CDR1 MNHEY, CDR2 SVGAGI.